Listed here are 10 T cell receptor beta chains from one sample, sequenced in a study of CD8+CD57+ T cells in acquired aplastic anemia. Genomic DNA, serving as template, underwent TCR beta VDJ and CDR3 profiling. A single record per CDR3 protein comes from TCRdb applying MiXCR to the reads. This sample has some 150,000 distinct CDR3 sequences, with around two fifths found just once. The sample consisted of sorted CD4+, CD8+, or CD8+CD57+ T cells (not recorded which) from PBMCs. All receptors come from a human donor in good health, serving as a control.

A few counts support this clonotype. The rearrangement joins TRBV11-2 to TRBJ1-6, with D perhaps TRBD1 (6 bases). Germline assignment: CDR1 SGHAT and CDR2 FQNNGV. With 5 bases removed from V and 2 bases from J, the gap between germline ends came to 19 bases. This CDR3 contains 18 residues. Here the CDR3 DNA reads TGTGCCAGCAGCCCCAGGGACACTAGAAGCACCTATAATTCACCCCTCCACTTT. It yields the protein CASSPRDTRSTYNSPLHF.

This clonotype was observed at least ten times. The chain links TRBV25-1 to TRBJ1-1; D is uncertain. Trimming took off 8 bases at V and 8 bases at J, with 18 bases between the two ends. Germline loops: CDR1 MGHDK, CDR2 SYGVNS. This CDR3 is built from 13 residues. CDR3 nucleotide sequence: TGTGCCAGCGGGTTGGAGGGTCTTGGGGAAGCTTTCTTT. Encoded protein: CASGLEGLGEAFF.

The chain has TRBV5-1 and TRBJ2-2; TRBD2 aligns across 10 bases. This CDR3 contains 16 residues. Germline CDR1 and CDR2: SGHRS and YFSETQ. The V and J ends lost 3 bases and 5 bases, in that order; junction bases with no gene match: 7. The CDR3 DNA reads TGCGCCAGCAGCTATTTAGCGGGAGGTCGAACCGGGGAGCTGTTTTTT. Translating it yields CASSYLAGGRTGELFF. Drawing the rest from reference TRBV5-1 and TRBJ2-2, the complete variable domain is KAGVTQTPRYLIKTRGQQVTLSCSPISGHRSVSWYQQTPGQGLQFLFEYFSETQRNKGNFPGRFSGRQFSNSRSEMNVSTLELGDSALYLCASSYLAGGRTGELFFGEGSRLTVL.

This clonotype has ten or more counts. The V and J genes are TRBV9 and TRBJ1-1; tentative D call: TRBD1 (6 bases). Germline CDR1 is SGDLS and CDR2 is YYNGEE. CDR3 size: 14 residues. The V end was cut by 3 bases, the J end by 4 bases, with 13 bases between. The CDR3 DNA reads TGTGCCAGCAGCGCCCTACAGGGTCGCACTGAAGCTTTCTTT. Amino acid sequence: CASSALQGRTEAFF.

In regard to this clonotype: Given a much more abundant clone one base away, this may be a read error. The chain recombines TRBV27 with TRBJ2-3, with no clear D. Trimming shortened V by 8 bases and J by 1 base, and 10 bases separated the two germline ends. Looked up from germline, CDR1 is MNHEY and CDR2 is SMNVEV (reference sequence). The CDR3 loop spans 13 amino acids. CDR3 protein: CASGRQGTDTQYF. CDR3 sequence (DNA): TGTGCCAGCGGAAGGCAGGGCACAGATACGCAGTATTTT.

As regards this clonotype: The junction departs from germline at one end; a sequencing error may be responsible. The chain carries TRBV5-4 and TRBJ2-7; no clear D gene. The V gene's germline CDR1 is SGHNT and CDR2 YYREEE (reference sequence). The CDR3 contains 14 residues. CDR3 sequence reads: CASSQAESSYEQCF. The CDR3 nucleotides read TGTGCCAGCAGCCAAGCCGAAAGCTCCTACGAGCAGTGCTTC.

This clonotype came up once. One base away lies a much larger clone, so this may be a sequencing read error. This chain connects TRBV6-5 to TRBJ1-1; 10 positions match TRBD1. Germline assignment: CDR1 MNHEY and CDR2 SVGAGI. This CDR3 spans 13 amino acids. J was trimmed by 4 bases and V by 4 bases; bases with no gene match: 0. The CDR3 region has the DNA TGTGCCAGCAGTTGGACAGGGGGCACTGAAGCTTTCTTT. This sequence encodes CASSWTGGTEAFF.

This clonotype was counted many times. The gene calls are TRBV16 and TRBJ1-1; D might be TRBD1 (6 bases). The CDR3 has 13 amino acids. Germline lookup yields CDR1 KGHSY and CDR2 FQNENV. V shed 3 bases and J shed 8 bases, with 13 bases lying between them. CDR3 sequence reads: CASSHPDRPEAFF. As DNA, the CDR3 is TGTGCCAGCAGCCACCCGGACAGACCGGAAGCTTTCTTT.

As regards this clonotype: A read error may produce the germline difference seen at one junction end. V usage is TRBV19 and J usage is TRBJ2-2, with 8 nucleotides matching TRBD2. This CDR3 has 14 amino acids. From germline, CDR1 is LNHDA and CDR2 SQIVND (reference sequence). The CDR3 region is CATHRGGNTGKLFF. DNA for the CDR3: TGTGCCACTCACCGGGGGGGGAACACCGGGAAGCTGTTTTTT.

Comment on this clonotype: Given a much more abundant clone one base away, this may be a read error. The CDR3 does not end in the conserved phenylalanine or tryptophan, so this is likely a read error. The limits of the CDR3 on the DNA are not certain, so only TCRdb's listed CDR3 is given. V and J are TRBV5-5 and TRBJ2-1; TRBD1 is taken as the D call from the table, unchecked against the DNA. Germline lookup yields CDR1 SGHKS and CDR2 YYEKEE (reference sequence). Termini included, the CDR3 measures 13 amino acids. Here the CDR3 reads CASSLEIWGLKFS.